One and the same sample provided the 6 T cell receptor beta chains below, sequenced in a study of regulatory T cells in long-lasting Graves disease. Libraries of TCR beta came from iRepertoire HTBI primers plus Arm-PCR of CDR3 regions. Each CDR3 protein is one row after TCRdb ran MiXCR on the multiplex PCR reads. The repertoire holds 400,000 to 500,000 distinct CDR3 sequences, with 21% as singletons. Described time point: persistent/refractory GD, antithyroid drugs over 5 years with positive TRAb. After RNA was extracted from PBMCs, the TCR library was made from it. Sequencing was performed on peripheral blood mononuclear cells (PBMCs), taken when the disease was refractory, from a patient treated with antithyroid drugs. The receptors shown here come from a female donor with Graves disease.

V usage is TRBV6-4 and J usage is TRBJ2-2; no definite D call. The CDR3 loop spans 12 amino acids. The germline gives CDR1 MRHNA, CDR2 SNTAGT. V was shortened by 4 bases and J by 7 bases, with 7 bases between the two germline ends. CDR3 DNA: TGTGCCAGCAGTGGCTTGAACGGGGAGCTGTTTTTT. This translates into CASSGLNGELFF.

This clonotype has just a few counts. The gene calls are TRBV28 and TRBJ2-1; D is unclear. Per the germline V gene, CDR1 is MDHEN and CDR2 is SYDVKM. V lost 1 base to trimming and J lost 5 bases, with 24 bases between them. This CDR3 comprises 19 residues. The CDR3 nucleotides read TGTGCCAGCAGTTTATTATGGGCCCCACTCATAGGAACGAACAATGAGCAGTTCTTC. It yields the protein CASSLLWAPLIGTNNEQFF.

There are a few counts of this clonotype. This chain joins TRBV5-6 and TRBJ2-7, with a weak D call TRBD1 (5 bases). The V gene's germline CDR1 is SGHDT and CDR2 YYEEEE. This CDR3 is 13 amino acids long. Trimming removed 4 bases at V and 4 bases at J, with 12 bases between. CDR3 DNA: TGTGCCAGCAGCGCGGACACCCGGTACGAGCAGTACTTC. It specifies CASSADTRYEQYF. Variable domain in full (rest from reference TRBV5-6 and TRBJ2-7): DAGVTQSPTHLIKTRGQQVTLRCSPKSGHDTVSWYQQALGQGPQFIFQYYEEEERQRGNFPDRFSGHQFPNYSSELNVNALLLGDSALYLCASSADTRYEQYFGPGTRLTVT.

Worth noting for this clonotype: Since a much larger clone is just one base distant, this may be a read error. The chain recombines TRBV27 with TRBJ2-7; TRBD1 or TRBD2 may be the D gene (6 bases each). V was pared by 8 bases and J by 5 bases, with 22 bases between. This CDR3 has 15 amino acids. CDR1 is MNHEY and CDR2 is SMNVEV in the germline V gene (reference sequence). CDR3 DNA: TGTGCCAGCGATCTCCCTGGCGGGACAACCCACGAGCAGTACTTC. Its translation: CASDLPGGTTHEQYF.

The sample holds many counts of this clonotype. As DNA, the CDR3 is TGTGCCAGCACAGGGGAGCGGGAGGGATCCTACGAGCAGTACTTC. Encoded protein: CASTGEREGSYEQYF. The chain combines TRBV27 with TRBJ2-7; TRBD2 matches at 10 bases. With V trimmed by 7 bases and J by 1 base, 7 bases remained unmatched. Germline CDR1 reads MNHEY; CDR2 reads SMNVEV (reference sequence). CDR3 size: 15 residues.

Concerning this clonotype: This may be a read error: a much more frequent sequence differs by one nucleotide. The rearrangement joins TRBV30 to TRBJ1-2; 7 nucleotides match TRBD1. Germline CDR1 is GTSNPN and CDR2 is SVGIG (reference sequence). The CDR3 has 14 amino acids. The CDR3 is CAWSATGMDYGYIF. Here the CDR3 DNA reads TGTGCCTGGAGCGCGACAGGGATGGACTATGGCTACATCTTC.